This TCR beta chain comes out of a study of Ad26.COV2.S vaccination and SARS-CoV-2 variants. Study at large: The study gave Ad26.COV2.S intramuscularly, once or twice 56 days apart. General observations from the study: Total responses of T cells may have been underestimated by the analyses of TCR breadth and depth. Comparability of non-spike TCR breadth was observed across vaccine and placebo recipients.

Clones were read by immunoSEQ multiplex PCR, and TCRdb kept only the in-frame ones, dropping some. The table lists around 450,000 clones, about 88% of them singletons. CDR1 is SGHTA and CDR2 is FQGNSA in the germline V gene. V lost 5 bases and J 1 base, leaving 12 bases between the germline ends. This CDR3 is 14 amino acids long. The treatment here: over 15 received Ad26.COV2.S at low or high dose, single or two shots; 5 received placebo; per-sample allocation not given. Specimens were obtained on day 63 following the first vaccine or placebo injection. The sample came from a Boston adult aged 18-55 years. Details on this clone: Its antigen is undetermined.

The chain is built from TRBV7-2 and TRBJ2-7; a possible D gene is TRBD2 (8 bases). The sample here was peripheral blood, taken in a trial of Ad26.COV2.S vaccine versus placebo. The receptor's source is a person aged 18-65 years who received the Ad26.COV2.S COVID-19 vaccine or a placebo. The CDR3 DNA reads TGTGCCAGCAGCCGGGGGGGACAGTCCTACGAGCAGTACTTC. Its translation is CASSRGGQSYEQYF.